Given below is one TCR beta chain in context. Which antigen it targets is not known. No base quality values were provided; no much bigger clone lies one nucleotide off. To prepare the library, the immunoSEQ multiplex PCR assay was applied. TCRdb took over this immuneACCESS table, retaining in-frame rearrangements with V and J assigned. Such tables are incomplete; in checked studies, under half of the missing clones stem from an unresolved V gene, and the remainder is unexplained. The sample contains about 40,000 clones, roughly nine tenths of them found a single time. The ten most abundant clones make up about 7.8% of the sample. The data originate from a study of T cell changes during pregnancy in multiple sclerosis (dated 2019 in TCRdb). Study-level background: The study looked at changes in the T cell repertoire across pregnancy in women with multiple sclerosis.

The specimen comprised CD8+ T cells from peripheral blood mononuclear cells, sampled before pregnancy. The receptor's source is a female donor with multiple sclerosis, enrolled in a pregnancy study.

The CDR3 amino acid sequence is: CASSFQNPGASYEQYF. The sequenced DNA is TGTGCCAGCAGTTTTCAGAATCCGGGAGCAAGTTACGAGCAGTACTTC. The V gene is TRBV28 and the J gene is TRBJ2-7; a tentative D match to TRBD2 spans 6 bases. V is cut by 3 bases and J by 4 bases, and the space between the germline ends is 19 bases. From the cysteine through the phenylalanine, the CDR3 covers 16 amino acids. The read is trimmed to its CDR3 DNA, 48 bases read in frame from base 1. CDR1 and CDR2, looked up from the germline V gene, are MDHEN and SYDVKM.